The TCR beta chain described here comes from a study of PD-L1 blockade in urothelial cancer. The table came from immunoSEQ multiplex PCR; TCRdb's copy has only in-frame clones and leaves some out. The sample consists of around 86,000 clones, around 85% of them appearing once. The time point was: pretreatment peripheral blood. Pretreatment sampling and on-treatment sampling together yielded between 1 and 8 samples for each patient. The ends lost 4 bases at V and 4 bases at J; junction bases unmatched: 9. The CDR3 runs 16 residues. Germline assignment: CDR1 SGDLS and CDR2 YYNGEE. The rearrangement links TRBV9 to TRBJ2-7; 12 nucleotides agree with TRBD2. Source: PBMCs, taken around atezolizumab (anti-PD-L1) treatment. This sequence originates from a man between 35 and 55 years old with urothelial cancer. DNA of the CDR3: TGTGCCAGCAGCCCCGCGACTAGCGGGAGACCTTACGAGCAGTACTTC. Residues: CASSPATSGRPYEQYF.